The next 32 T cell receptor beta chains were all read from a single sample in a study of T cell changes during pregnancy in multiple sclerosis. Only in-frame clones appear in the TCRdb table, and some are missing; sequencing was by immunoSEQ multiplex PCR. The table includes approximately 46,000 clones, about nine tenths detected once. The sample was CD8+ T cells from peripheral blood mononuclear cells, taken after pregnancy. Source of these receptors: a female donor with multiple sclerosis, enrolled in a pregnancy study.

The chain couples TRBV9 to TRBJ1-3, with TRBD1 identical over 7 bases. The length of the CDR3 is 15 residues. V lost 3 bases to trimming and J lost 0 bases; unmatched junction nucleotides: 3. Germline CDR1 reads SGDLS; CDR2 reads YYNGEE. CDR3 sequence reads: CASSAGTDSGNTIYF. CDR3 nucleotides: TGTGCCAGCAGCGCCGGGACAGACTCTGGAAACACCATATATTTT.

The rearrangement links TRBV2 to TRBJ2-7, with 7 bases aligning to TRBD1. Germline V gene data show CDR1 as SNHLY and CDR2 as FYNNEI. The CDR3 sequence is 15 residues long. The V and J ends lost 0 bases and 1 base, in that order; junction bases with no gene match: 3. In DNA, the CDR3 is TGTGCCAGCAGTGAAGCGGGACAGTCATCCTACGAGCAGTACTTC. This gives the protein CASSEAGQSSYEQYF.

The chain has TRBV15 and TRBJ1-1; TRBD1 might be the D (6 bases). Trimming removed 2 bases from V and 1 base from J, with 8 bases in between. Per germline, CDR1 LNHNV and CDR2 YYDKDF (reference sequence). The CDR3 totals 14 residues. CDR3 in amino acids: CATSRTDRNTEAFF. Here the CDR3 DNA reads TGTGCCACCAGCAGAACGGACAGGAACACTGAAGCTTTCTTT.

V usage is TRBV5-6 and J usage is TRBJ2-3; 7 nucleotides line up with TRBD2. Germline CDR1 is SGHDT and CDR2 is YYEEEE. The CDR3 has 16 residues. After removal of 0 bases from V and 3 bases from J, the junction contained 7 bases not matched to a gene. The CDR3 loop is CASSLEASGWTDTQYF. In DNA, the CDR3 is TGTGCCAGCAGCTTGGAGGCTAGCGGTTGGACAGATACGCAGTATTTT.

The V call is TRBV7-9, the J call TRBJ2-3; TRBD1 might be the D (6 bases). The CDR3 is 16 amino acids. CDR1 SEHNR and CDR2 FQNEAQ come from the germline V gene (reference sequence). Trimming took 5 bases from V and 2 from J, leaving 17 bases between them. The DNA for the CDR3 is TGTGCCAGCAGCACAAACCCCAGGGGTTCCACAGATACGCAGTATTTT. Translating gives CASSTNPRGSTDTQYF.

In this sample, this clone is medium-sized (0.01 to 0.1%). V usage is TRBV6-1 and J usage is TRBJ2-3, with D perhaps matching TRBD1 (7 bases). V gave up 0 bases and J gave up 1 base, with 11 bases separating them. Germline V lookup: CDR1 MNHNS, CDR2 SASEGT. There are 16 residues in the CDR3. The CDR3 nucleotides are TGTGCCAGCAGTGAAGCTGGGGGGACAGGCACAGATACGCAGTATTTT. The encoded protein is CASSEAGGTGTDTQYF.

In DNA form, the CDR3 reads TGTGCCAGCCCTCCAGGGGGAAGCTCCTACAATGAGCAGTTCTTC. Translation gives CASPPGGSSYNEQFF. This sequence joins TRBV2 and TRBJ2-1; 7 bases align to TRBD1. The germline gives CDR1 SNHLY, CDR2 FYNNEI. The CDR3 is 15 amino acids. Losses at the gene ends were 8 bases for V and 0 bases for J; bases not matched to a gene: 7.

This rearrangement joins TRBV14 to TRBJ2-7; 13 bases match TRBD2. Germline assignment: CDR1 SGHDN and CDR2 FVKESK. This CDR3 region has 19 residues. The V segment lost 0 bases and the J segment 4 bases; nucleotides outside the gene matches: 12. CDR3 sequence reads: CASSQERTSGSITPYEQYF. The CDR3 nucleotides are TGTGCCAGCAGCCAAGAAAGGACTAGCGGGAGTATTACCCCATACGAGCAGTACTTC.

The chain carries TRBV19 and TRBJ1-2; TRBD1 matches at 12 bases. The CDR3 totals 15 residues. The J segment lost 6 bases and the V segment lost 4 bases, leaving 6 bases of the junction unmatched. CDR1 and CDR2 (germline): LNHDA, SQIVND (reference sequence). CDR3 loop: CASSTSGTGGHGYTF. CDR3 coding DNA: TGTGCCAGTAGTACCTCCGGGACAGGGGGCCATGGCTACACCTTC. The whole variable domain, remainder taken from reference TRBV19 and TRBJ1-2, is DGGITQSPKYLFRKEGQNVTLSCEQNLNHDAMYWYRQDPGQGLRLIYYSQIVNDFQKGDIAEGYSVSREKKESFPLTVTSAQKNPTAFYLCASSTSGTGGHGYTFGSGTRLTVV.

The chain joins TRBV9 to TRBJ2-3, with 7 nucleotides matching TRBD1. V shed 3 bases and J 3 bases; nucleotides not matched to a gene: 13. The CDR3 spans 17 residues. Germline V gene sequence: CDR1 SGDLS, CDR2 YYNGEE. The CDR3, as DNA: TGTGCCAGCAGCGCAGATACAGGGGAAAGTTTTACAGATACGCAGTATTTT. It encodes CASSADTGESFTDTQYF.

In DNA form, the CDR3 reads TGTGCCAGCAGTTTACTGGGGGCGGCCACCGGGGAGCTGTTTTTT. This translates into CASSLLGAATGELFF. The chain is built from TRBV27 and TRBJ2-2, with D perhaps matching TRBD1 (6 bases). Germline CDR1 and CDR2: MNHEY and SMNVEV (reference sequence). CDR3 size: 15 residues. The germline V and J ends were trimmed by 2 bases and 4 bases, with 11 bases remaining between them.

The chain recombines TRBV9 with TRBJ2-3, with D perhaps matching TRBD2 (5 bases). The germline V gene has CDR1 SGDLS and CDR2 YYNGEE. The CDR3 length is 14 residues. The germline V and J ends were trimmed by 3 bases and 5 bases, with 13 bases remaining between them. CDR3 residues: CASSASLLGDTQYF. CDR3 nucleotide sequence: TGTGCCAGCAGCGCCTCCCTACTAGGAGATACGCAGTATTTT.

This rearrangement joins TRBV2 to TRBJ2-1; D gene unclear. The CDR3 contains 14 residues. From germline, CDR1 is SNHLY and CDR2 FYNNEI. Trimming stripped 6 bases from V and 0 bases from J, with 9 bases between. This CDR3 is CASRRSDSYNEQFF. CDR3 bases: TGTGCCAGCAGGAGGTCAGACTCCTACAATGAGCAGTTCTTC.

This clone was seen a few times. The chain is built from TRBV27 and TRBJ1-6, with 10 bases lining up with TRBD1. The CDR3 totals 14 residues. CDR1 MNHEY and CDR2 SMNVEV come from the germline V gene (reference sequence). V trimming: 6 bases; J trimming: 10 bases; junction bases outside the gene matches: 6. CDR3 sequence (DNA): TGTGCCAGCAGGTCCGGGACAGGGGAATCACCCCTCCACTTT. Protein sequence: CASRSGTGESPLHF.

The rearrangement links TRBV6-6 to TRBJ2-7; a weak D match, TRBD1 (6 bases). In germline, CDR1 is MNHNY, CDR2 SVGAGI (reference sequence). Between the trimmed V and J ends, which lost 6 bases and 2 bases, there was a span of 14 bases. There are 14 residues in the CDR3. The CDR3 sequence is CASSEDRFPYEQYF. The CDR3 bases are TGTGCCAGCAGCGAAGACAGGTTTCCCTACGAGCAGTACTTC.

The rearrangement uses TRBV6-4 and TRBJ2-1; 10 bases align to TRBD2. This CDR3 is 16 amino acids long. The junction had 4 bases not matched to a gene; V was cut back by 4 bases and J by 1 base. The germline V gene encodes CDR1 MRHNA and CDR2 SNTAGT. CDR3 sequence reads: CASSALAGSSYNEQFF. The CDR3 nucleotides read TGTGCCAGCAGTGCACTAGCGGGAAGTTCCTACAATGAGCAGTTCTTC.

In nucleotides, the CDR3 is TGTGCCACCAGCAGAGCGTCAGGGGGTTTTCAAGAGACCCAGTACTTC. Translated, it gives CATSRASGGFQETQYF. V and J are TRBV15 and TRBJ2-5; 7 bases are shared with TRBD1. From germline, CDR1 is LNHNV and CDR2 YYDKDF (reference sequence). V was pared by 1 base and J by 2 bases, with 7 bases of the junction left unmatched. This CDR3 is 16 amino acids long.

The CDR3 bases are TGTGCCAGCAGTTACTCTATAAGGGGTAGCTCCTACGAGCAGTACTTC. It specifies CASSYSIRGSSYEQYF. The chain is built from TRBV6-5 and TRBJ2-7, with D possibly TRBD1 on 5 matching bases. Trimming stripped 0 bases from V and 0 bases from J, with 12 bases between. Per the germline V gene, CDR1 is MNHEY and CDR2 is SVGAGI. The CDR3 has 16 residues.

The rearrangement joins TRBV4-3 to TRBJ1-1; tentative D call: TRBD1 (5 bases). The CDR3 consists of 17 residues. V lost 0 bases to trimming and J lost 1 base, with 15 bases between them. Germline CDR1 LGHNA, CDR2 YSLEER. CDR3 DNA: TGCGCCAGCAGCCAAGAGGGTAGGGGATTCTCGAACACTGAAGCTTTCTTT. As protein: CASSQEGRGFSNTEAFF.

A single count supports this clone. The gene calls are TRBV2 and TRBJ1-5; D might be TRBD1 (6 bases). This CDR3 contains 13 residues. The V gene's germline CDR1 is SNHLY and CDR2 FYNNEI. V was cut by 5 bases and J by 4 bases, with 9 bases left in between. The CDR3 is CASSSGENQPQHF. The CDR3 DNA reads TGTGCCAGCAGTTCAGGGGAAAATCAGCCCCAGCATTTT. The whole variable domain, remainder taken from reference TRBV2 and TRBJ1-5, is EPEVTQTPSHQVTQMGQEVILRCVPISNHLYFYWYRQILGQKVEFLVSFYNNEISEKSEIFDDQFSVERPDGSNFTLKIRSTKLEDSAMYFCASSSGENQPQHFGDGTRLSIL.

This chain uses TRBV10-3 with TRBJ2-7; 7 bases are shared with TRBD2. V was pared by 3 bases and J by 4 bases, with 9 bases of the junction left unmatched. This CDR3 is 15 amino acids long. Germline loops: CDR1 ENHRY, CDR2 SYGVKD. CDR3 sequence reads: CAISEEGGPLYEQYF. In nucleotides, the CDR3 is TGTGCCATCAGTGAAGAGGGAGGGCCATTATACGAGCAGTACTTC.

The chain is built from TRBV18 and TRBJ1-1, with TRBD1 matching over 10 bases. The CDR3 extends over 19 amino acids. Germline V gives CDR1 KGHSH, CDR2 LQKENI. V shed 2 bases and J 1 base; nucleotides not matched to a gene: 13. This CDR3 reads CASSPISRTGGKGNTEAFF. CDR3 in DNA: TGTGCCAGCTCACCAATTTCCCGGACAGGGGGAAAGGGGAACACTGAAGCTTTCTTT.

The chain carries TRBV27 and TRBJ2-7; D may be TRBD2 (6 bases). The CDR3 is 15 amino acids. V lost 6 bases to trimming and J lost 2 bases, with 17 bases between them. Per germline, CDR1 MNHEY and CDR2 SMNVEV (reference sequence). This CDR3 is CASSWGVDGAYEQYF. In DNA form, the CDR3 reads TGTGCCAGCAGCTGGGGGGTGGACGGAGCCTACGAGCAGTACTTC.

The CDR3 region has the DNA TGTGCCAGTAGACCGGGAACAGGGCTTTATGGCTACACCTTC. Translating it yields CASRPGTGLYGYTF. The chain couples TRBV19 to TRBJ1-2; D perhaps matches TRBD1 (6 bases). Germline V gives CDR1 LNHDA, CDR2 SQIVND (reference sequence). The ends were cut back, 6 bases at V and 5 bases at J, with 16 bases in the middle. CDR3 length: 14 residues.

This sequence joins TRBV4-3 and TRBJ1-4; 7 bases align to TRBD1. Looked up from germline, CDR1 is LGHNA and CDR2 is YSLEER. Trimming at V came to 4 bases and at J to 2 bases, leaving 7 bases not matched to a gene. The CDR3 is 16 residues long. This chain's CDR3 is CASSRIQGRTNEKLFF. Written as DNA, the CDR3 is TGCGCCAGCAGCCGCATACAGGGGCGGACTAATGAAAAACTGTTTTTT.

The chain carries TRBV14 and TRBJ1-5; D uncertain. This CDR3 has 13 residues. Germline loops: CDR1 SGHDN, CDR2 FVKESK. Trimming removed 4 bases from V and 9 bases from J, with 13 bases in between. CDR3 residues: CASSPGLKSPQHF. DNA of the CDR3: TGTGCCAGCAGCCCAGGCCTAAAGTCGCCCCAGCATTTT. The full variable domain, completed using reference TRBV14 and TRBJ1-5, is EAGVTQFPSHSVIEKGQTVTLRCDPISGHDNLYWYRRVMGKEIKFLLHFVKESKQDESGMPNNRFLAERTGGTYSTLKVQPAELEDSGVYFCASSPGLKSPQHFGDGTRLSIL.

This rearrangement joins TRBV21-1 to TRBJ1-5; the table's TRBD1 call for D was not verified on the DNA. TRBV21-1 is flagged as a pseudogene. CDR3 length: 16 residues. CDR3 DNA: TGTGCCAGCCCCAAGGGTCTGACAGAGAGCAATCAGCCCCAGCATTTT. Its protein is CASPKGLTESNQPQHF.

J is TRBJ2-1 and V is TRBV4-2; maybe TRBD2 (6 bases). Germline V lookup: CDR1 LGHNA, CDR2 YNFKEQ. The length of the CDR3 is 14 residues. Between the trimmed V and J ends, which lost 0 bases and 6 bases, there was a span of 9 bases. As DNA, the CDR3 is TGTGCCAGCAGCCAAGATTTGGAGGGCAATGAGCAGTTCTTC. Translated, it gives CASSQDLEGNEQFF.

The J gene is TRBJ2-7, the V gene TRBV19; D is ambiguous. The CDR3 consists of 13 residues. V was clipped by 3 bases and J by 0 bases, with 6 bases between them. CDR1 and CDR2 (germline): LNHDA, SQIVND (reference sequence). CDR3 nucleotide sequence: TGTGCCAGTAGTATGGAGTACTCCTACGAGCAGTACTTC. Protein sequence: CASSMEYSYEQYF.

The gene calls are TRBV19 and TRBJ2-7, with D possibly TRBD1 on 6 matching bases. The CDR3 extends over 11 amino acids. V lost 6 bases, J lost 4 bases, and 7 bases lay in between. Germline CDR1 reads LNHDA; CDR2 reads SQIVND (reference sequence). CDR3 in amino acids: CASRGAYEQYF. The CDR3 DNA is TGTGCCAGTAGGGGGGCTTACGAGCAGTACTTC.

The rearrangement joins TRBV6-5 to TRBJ2-7; the match to TRBD2 covers 8 bases. V shed 4 bases and J 5 bases; nucleotides not matched to a gene: 13. There are 16 residues in the CDR3. Germline lookup yields CDR1 MNHEY and CDR2 SVGAGI. For the CDR3, the DNA is TGTGCCAGCAGTTCCACCGGGTGGGCGGGAGGCCACGAGCAGTACTTC. Translated: CASSSTGWAGGHEQYF.

V usage is TRBV5-6 and J usage is TRBJ2-1; D perhaps matches TRBD2 (6 bases). V was clipped by 0 bases and J by 4 bases, with 11 bases between them. Looked up from germline, CDR1 is SGHDT and CDR2 is YYEEEE. The CDR3 is made up of 15 amino acids. CDR3 sequence: CASSLVLGGYNEQFF. For the CDR3, the DNA is TGTGCCAGCAGCTTGGTTCTCGGGGGATACAATGAGCAGTTCTTC. Full variable domain (rest looked up from reference TRBV5-6 and TRBJ2-1): DAGVTQSPTHLIKTRGQQVTLRCSPKSGHDTVSWYQQALGQGPQFIFQYYEEEERQRGNFPDRFSGHQFPNYSSELNVNALLLGDSALYLCASSLVLGGYNEQFFGPGTRLTVL.